The 16 T cell receptor beta chains reported below all come from one sample, sequenced in a study of blood T cell repertoires in COVID-19. Clones were sequenced by immunoSEQ multiplex PCR, and TCRdb holds only the in-frame ones, with some missing. Of 140,000 or so clones listed, around 80% are singletons. Sequenced material: peripheral blood. These receptors all come from a woman between 45 and 60 years old with acute or convalescent COVID-19.

The gene calls are TRBV6-2 or TRBV6-3 and TRBJ1-5; maybe TRBD1 (5 bases). This CDR3 spans 16 amino acids. Trimming took off 0 bases at V and 6 bases at J, with 15 bases between the two ends. Germline values: CDR1 MNHEY, CDR2 SVGEGT. The CDR3 reads CASSYSKFGAGQPQHF. CDR3 nucleotide sequence: TGTGCCAGCAGTTACTCGAAATTTGGGGCCGGTCAGCCCCAGCATTTT.

The chain joins TRBV7-2 to TRBJ1-6, with TRBD1 matching over 8 bases. Looked up from germline, CDR1 is SGHTA and CDR2 is FQGNSA. The trim removed 5 bases at V and 9 bases at J, leaving 12 bases unmatched. CDR3 length: 16 residues. For the CDR3, the DNA is TGTGCCAGCAGCCCCAGTCCCGGACAGGGAGGTTCACCCCTCCACTTT. Residues: CASSPSPGQGGSPLHF.

V gene TRBV7-3 combines with J gene TRBJ2-5; 7 positions match TRBD2. Germline loops: CDR1 SGHTA, CDR2 FQGTGA. CDR3 length: 15 amino acids. V lost 2 bases, J lost 5 bases, and 8 bases stayed unmatched. CDR3 protein: CASSLSAAGKETQYF. The CDR3 DNA reads TGTGCCAGCAGCTTATCTGCAGCGGGGAAGGAGACCCAGTACTTC.

J is TRBJ2-3 and V is TRBV27; TRBD2 is a possible D gene (9 bases). V lost 5 bases to trimming and J lost 6 bases, with 21 bases between them. Germline V gives CDR1 MNHEY, CDR2 SMNVEV (reference sequence). The CDR3 totals 16 residues. The CDR3 reads CASSPQGAGGPDTQYF. The CDR3 DNA is TGTGCCAGCAGTCCCCAGGGGGCGGGGGGGCCGGATACGCAGTATTTT.

Only one count was recorded for this clone. This chain joins TRBV19 and TRBJ1-2, with a possible D match to TRBD1 (6 bases). Germline lookup yields CDR1 LNHDA and CDR2 SQIVND (reference sequence). The CDR3 spans 13 residues. The V end lost 5 bases, the J end lost 5 bases, and 12 bases lay between the germline ends. The CDR3 loop reads CASSPGDRYGYTF. The DNA for the CDR3 is TGTGCCAGTAGTCCAGGGGACCGGTATGGCTACACCTTC.

V is TRBV7-3 and J is TRBJ2-7; D is perhaps TRBD2 (5 bases). This CDR3 is 13 amino acids long. Trimming cost V 4 bases and J 4 bases, with 11 bases left between them. Germline V gene data show CDR1 as SGHTA and CDR2 as FQGTGA. CDR3 DNA sequence: TGTGCCAGCAGCTCCCGGGATAAGTACGAGCAGTACTTC. Its translation is CASSSRDKYEQYF.

The rearrangement links TRBV7-2 to TRBJ1-1; 7 bases agree with TRBD1. The CDR3 is 14 amino acids. Trimming removed 5 bases from V and 4 bases from J; junction bases left unmatched: 7. Germline V CDR1 and CDR2: SGHTA, FQGNSA. The CDR3 DNA is TGTGCCAGCAGCCTCAGACAGGGTGCCACTGAAGCTTTCTTT. It codes for CASSLRQGATEAFF.

This chain links TRBV7-9 with TRBJ1-5, with D tentatively TRBD1 (5 bases). Germline V lookup: CDR1 SEHNR, CDR2 FQNEAQ (reference sequence). The CDR3 is made up of 13 amino acids. The V end was cut by 11 bases, the J end by 2 bases, with 13 bases between. The CDR3 is CAVSRGGNQPQHF. The DNA for the CDR3 is TGTGCCGTCTCCCGGGGGGGCAATCAGCCCCAGCATTTT. The complete variable domain, with remaining parts taken from reference TRBV7-9 and TRBJ1-5, reads DTGVSQNPRHKITKRGQNVTFRCDPISEHNRLYWYRQTLGQGPEFLTYFQNEAQLEKSRLLSDRFSAERPKGSFSTLEIQRTEQGDSAMYLCAVSRGGNQPQHFGDGTRLSIL.

This chain joins TRBV21-1 and TRBJ1-5. TRBV21-1 is labeled a pseudogene. The CDR3 covers 17 residues. CDR3 residues: CASSKGRTGESNQPQHF. DNA of the CDR3: TGTGCCAGCAGCAAAGGGAGGACGGGGGAGAGCAATCAGCCCCAGCATTTT.

The V and J genes are TRBV2 and TRBJ2-5; 7 bases are shared with TRBD2. The CDR3 sequence is 13 residues long. CDR1 is SNHLY and CDR2 is FYNNEI in the germline V gene. J was trimmed by 1 base and V by 6 bases; bases with no gene match: 2. CDR3 bases: TGTGCCAGCAGATGGGGGGGCCAAGAGACCCAGTACTTC. This encodes CASRWGGQETQYF.

This rearrangement joins TRBV9 to TRBJ1-2; D remains ambiguous. The V gene lost 0 bases and the J gene lost 9 bases, with 12 bases spanning the gap. The germline V gene encodes CDR1 SGDLS and CDR2 YYNGEE. CDR3 length equals 13 residues. The CDR3 region has the DNA TGTGCCAGCAGCGTAGGACTTGAGGGTCGCTACACCTTC. It yields the protein CASSVGLEGRYTF.

This chain joins TRBV5-1 and TRBJ2-3; TRBD2 agrees at 16 bases. CDR3 length: 17 residues. With 5 bases clipped from V and 3 bases from J, the junction kept 6 bases outside the gene matches. The germline V gene has CDR1 SGHRS and CDR2 YFSETQ. The CDR3: CASSPPGLAGGTDTQYF. In DNA, the CDR3 is TGCGCCAGCAGTCCTCCGGGACTAGCGGGGGGGACAGATACGCAGTATTTT.

The chain is built from TRBV9 and TRBJ2-3, with D maybe TRBD2 (6 bases). Germline CDR1 SGDLS, CDR2 YYNGEE. The CDR3 contains 15 residues. Trimming removed 1 base at V and 1 base at J, with 10 bases between. The CDR3 DNA sequence: TGTGCCAGCAGCGTATTCACGGGGGGCACAGATACGCAGTATTTT. This encodes CASSVFTGGTDTQYF.

The J gene is TRBJ1-4, the V gene TRBV5-1; 7 nucleotides agree with TRBD1. Looked up from germline, CDR1 is SGHRS and CDR2 is YFSETQ. This CDR3 region has 12 residues. Germline trimming cut 4 bases from V and 11 bases from J; bases unmatched to any gene: 5. CDR3 amino acids: CASSADRSKLFF. DNA for the CDR3: TGCGCCAGCAGCGCGGACAGGAGTAAACTGTTTTTT.

This chain uses TRBV28 with TRBJ1-4; 9 bases map to TRBD1. The V and J ends lost 10 bases and 4 bases, in that order; junction bases with no gene match: 13. The CDR3 is 16 amino acids. Germline V gene sequence: CDR1 MDHEN, CDR2 SYDVKM. In nucleotides, the CDR3 is TGTGCCACTAAAGGGGGACAGGGAGGTTATAATGAAAAACTGTTTTTT. It yields the protein CATKGGQGGYNEKLFF.

The V gene is TRBV11-1, the J gene TRBJ2-4, with TRBD1 matching over 9 bases. Per the germline V gene, CDR1 is SGHAT and CDR2 is FQDESV (reference sequence). Unmatched junction bases numbered 3, after V lost 5 bases and J lost 7 bases. There are 13 residues in the CDR3. The CDR3 spells CASSGQGWNIQYF. The CDR3 DNA reads TGTGCCAGCAGCGGACAGGGGTGGAACATTCAGTACTTC.